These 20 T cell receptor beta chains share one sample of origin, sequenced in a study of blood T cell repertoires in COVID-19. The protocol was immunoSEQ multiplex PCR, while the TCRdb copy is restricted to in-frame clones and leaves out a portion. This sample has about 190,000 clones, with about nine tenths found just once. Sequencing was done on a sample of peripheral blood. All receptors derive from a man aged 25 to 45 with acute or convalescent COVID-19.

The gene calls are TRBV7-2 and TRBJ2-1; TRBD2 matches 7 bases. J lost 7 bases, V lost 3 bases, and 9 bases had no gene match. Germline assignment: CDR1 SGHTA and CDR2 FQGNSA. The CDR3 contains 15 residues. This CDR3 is CASSLSGVLGNEQFF. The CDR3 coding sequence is TGTGCCAGCAGCTTGAGCGGGGTGCTGGGGAATGAGCAGTTCTTC.

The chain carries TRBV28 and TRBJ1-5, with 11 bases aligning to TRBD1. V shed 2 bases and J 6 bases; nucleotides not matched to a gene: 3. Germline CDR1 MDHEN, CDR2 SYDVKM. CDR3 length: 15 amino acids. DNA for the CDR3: TGTGCCAGCAGTTTAGGACAGGGGGCTTCTCAGCCCCAGCATTTT. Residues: CASSLGQGASQPQHF.

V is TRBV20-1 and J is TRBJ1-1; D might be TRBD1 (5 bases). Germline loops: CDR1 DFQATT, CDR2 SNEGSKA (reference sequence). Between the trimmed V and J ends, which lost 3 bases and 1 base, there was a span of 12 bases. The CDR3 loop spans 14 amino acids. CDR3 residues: CSASDQGRNTEAFF. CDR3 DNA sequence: TGCAGTGCTAGTGACCAGGGTAGGAACACTGAAGCTTTCTTT.

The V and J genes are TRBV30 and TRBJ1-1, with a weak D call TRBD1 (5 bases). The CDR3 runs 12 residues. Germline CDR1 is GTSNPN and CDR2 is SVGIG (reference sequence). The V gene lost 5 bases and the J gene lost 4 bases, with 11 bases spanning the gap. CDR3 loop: CAWGPGGTEAFF. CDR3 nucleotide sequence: TGTGCCTGGGGGCCGGGGGGCACTGAAGCTTTCTTT.

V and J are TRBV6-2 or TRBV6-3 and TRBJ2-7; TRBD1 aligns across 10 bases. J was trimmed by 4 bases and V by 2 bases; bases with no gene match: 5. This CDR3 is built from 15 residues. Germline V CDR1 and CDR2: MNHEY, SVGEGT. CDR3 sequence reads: CASSYGTGVPYEQYF. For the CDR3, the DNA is TGTGCCAGCAGTTACGGGACAGGGGTTCCATACGAGCAGTACTTC.

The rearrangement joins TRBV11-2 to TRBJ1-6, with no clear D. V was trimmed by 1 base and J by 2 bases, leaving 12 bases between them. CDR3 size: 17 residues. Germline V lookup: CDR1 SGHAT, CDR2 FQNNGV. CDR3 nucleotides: TGTGCCAGCAGCTTAGGTCTGGGGAGGCCCTATAATTCACCCCTCCACTTT. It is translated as CASSLGLGRPYNSPLHF.

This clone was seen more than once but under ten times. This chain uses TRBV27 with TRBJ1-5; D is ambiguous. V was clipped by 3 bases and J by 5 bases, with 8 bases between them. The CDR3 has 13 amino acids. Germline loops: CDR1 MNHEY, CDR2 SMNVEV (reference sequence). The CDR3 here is CASSFVGDQPQHF. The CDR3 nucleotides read TGTGCCAGCAGTTTCGTGGGAGATCAGCCCCAGCATTTT.

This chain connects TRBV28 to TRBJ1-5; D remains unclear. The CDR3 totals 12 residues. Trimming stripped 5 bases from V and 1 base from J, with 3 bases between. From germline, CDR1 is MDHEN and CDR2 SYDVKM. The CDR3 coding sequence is TGTGCCAGCAGTATAAGCAATCAGCCCCAGCATTTT. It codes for CASSISNQPQHF.

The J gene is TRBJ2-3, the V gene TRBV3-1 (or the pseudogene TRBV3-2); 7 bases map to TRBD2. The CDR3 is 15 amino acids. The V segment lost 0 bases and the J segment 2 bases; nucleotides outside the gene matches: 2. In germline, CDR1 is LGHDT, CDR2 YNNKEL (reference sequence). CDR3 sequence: CASSQEGRATDTQYF. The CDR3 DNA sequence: TGTGCCAGCAGCCAAGAGGGGAGGGCCACAGATACGCAGTATTTT.

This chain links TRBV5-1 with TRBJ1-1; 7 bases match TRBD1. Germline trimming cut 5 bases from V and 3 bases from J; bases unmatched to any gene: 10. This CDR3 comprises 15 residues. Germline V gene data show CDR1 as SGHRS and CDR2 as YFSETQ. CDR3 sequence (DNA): TGCGCCAGCAGTTTATACTCCGGGACAGACACTGAAGCTTTCTTT. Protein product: CASSLYSGTDTEAFF. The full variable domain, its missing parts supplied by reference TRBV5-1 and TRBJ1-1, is KAGVTQTPRYLIKTRGQQVTLSCSPISGHRSVSWYQQTPGQGLQFLFEYFSETQRNKGNFPGRFSGRQFSNSRSEMNVSTLELGDSALYLCASSLYSGTDTEAFFGQGTRLTVV.

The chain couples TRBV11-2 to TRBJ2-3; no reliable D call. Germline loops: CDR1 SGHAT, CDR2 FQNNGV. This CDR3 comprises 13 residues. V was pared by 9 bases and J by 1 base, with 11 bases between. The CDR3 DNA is TGTGCCAGTGTGTCGCGTGGCACAGATACGCAGTATTTT. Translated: CASVSRGTDTQYF.

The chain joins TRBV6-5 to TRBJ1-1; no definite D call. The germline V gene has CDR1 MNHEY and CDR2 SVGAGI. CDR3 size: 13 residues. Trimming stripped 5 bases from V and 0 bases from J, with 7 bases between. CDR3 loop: CASSSYMNTEAFF. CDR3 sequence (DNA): TGTGCCAGCAGTAGTTACATGAACACTGAAGCTTTCTTT.

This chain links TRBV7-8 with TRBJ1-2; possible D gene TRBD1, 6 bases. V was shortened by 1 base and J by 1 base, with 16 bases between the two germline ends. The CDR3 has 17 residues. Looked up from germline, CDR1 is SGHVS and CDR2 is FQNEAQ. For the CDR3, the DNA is TGTGCCAGCAGCTTAGGGACAGCCAGAAATAGTAACTATGGCTACACCTTC. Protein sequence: CASSLGTARNSNYGYTF.

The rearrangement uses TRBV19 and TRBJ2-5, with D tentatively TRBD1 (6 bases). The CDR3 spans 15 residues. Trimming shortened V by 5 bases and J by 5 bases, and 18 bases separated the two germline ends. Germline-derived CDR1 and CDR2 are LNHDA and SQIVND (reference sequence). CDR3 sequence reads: CASSADARGPETQYF. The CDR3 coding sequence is TGTGCCAGTAGTGCCGACGCCAGGGGTCCCGAGACCCAGTACTTC.

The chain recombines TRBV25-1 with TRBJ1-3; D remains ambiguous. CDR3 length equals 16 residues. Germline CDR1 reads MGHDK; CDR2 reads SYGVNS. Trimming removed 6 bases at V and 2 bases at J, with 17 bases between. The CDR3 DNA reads TGTGCCAGCAGCTCAACAGTGCTCGGGGCTGGAAACACCATATATTTT. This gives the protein CASSSTVLGAGNTIYF.

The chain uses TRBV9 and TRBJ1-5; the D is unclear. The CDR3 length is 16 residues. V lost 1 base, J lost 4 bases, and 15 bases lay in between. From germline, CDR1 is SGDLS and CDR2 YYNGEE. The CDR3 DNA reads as TGTGCCAGCAGCGTAATTTGTTGGAGTTCGAATCAGCCCCAGCATTTT. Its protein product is CASSVICWSSNQPQHF.

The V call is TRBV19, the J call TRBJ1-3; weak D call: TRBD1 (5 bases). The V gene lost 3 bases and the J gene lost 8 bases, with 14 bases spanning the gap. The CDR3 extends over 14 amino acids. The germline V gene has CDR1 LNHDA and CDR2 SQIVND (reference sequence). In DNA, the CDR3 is TGTGCCAGTAGTATGGTAGGGGAGCGGGACACCATATATTTT. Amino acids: CASSMVGERDTIYF.

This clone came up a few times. CDR3: CASSVIGQPQHF. CDR3 bases: TGTGCCAGCAGCGTAATCGGTCAGCCCCAGCATTTT. This chain connects TRBV2 to TRBJ1-5, with unresolved D. CDR3 size: 12 residues. Per the germline V gene, CDR1 is SNHLY and CDR2 is FYNNEI. Between the trimmed V and J ends, which lost 6 bases and 6 bases, there was a span of 9 bases. Complete variable domain (other parts from reference TRBV2 and TRBJ1-5): EPEVTQTPSHQVTQMGQEVILRCVPISNHLYFYWYRQILGQKVEFLVSFYNNEISEKSEIFDDQFSVERPDGSNFTLKIRSTKLEDSAMYFCASSVIGQPQHFGDGTRLSIL.

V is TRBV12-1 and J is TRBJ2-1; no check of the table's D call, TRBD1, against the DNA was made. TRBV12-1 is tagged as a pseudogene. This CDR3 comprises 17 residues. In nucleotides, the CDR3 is TGTGCCAGCAGCGCCCTTATCAGGGTCCAATTAAACAATGAGCAGTTCTTC. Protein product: CASSALIRVQLNNEQFF.

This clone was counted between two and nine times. The CDR3 reads CASSSDLTGFGQPQHF. In nucleotides, the CDR3 is TGTGCCAGCAGTTCTGATTTAACAGGGTTTGGTCAGCCCCAGCATTTT. The chain uses TRBV28 and TRBJ1-5, with a weak D call TRBD1 (6 bases). V was cut by 4 bases and J by 6 bases, with 19 bases left in between. Germline CDR1 and CDR2: MDHEN and SYDVKM. The CDR3 spans 16 residues.